This paragraph covers one T cell receptor (beta chain) sequence. Its antigen is currently not known. No qualities accompany the bases; no much larger clone lies one base away. Receptor libraries were prepared by the immunoSEQ multiplex PCR assay. RNA was extracted from all samples and reverse transcribed into cDNA, which served as template for TCR sequencing. First-strand cDNA was synthesized with SuperScript III using a 2:1 mix of oligo-dT and random hexamers. Amplification bias was assessed with a synthetic immune receptor repertoire, and residual bias was removed computationally. In the source study's methods: After raw reads were preprocessed to remove errors, the CDR3 was defined following IMGT conventions as running from the conserved cysteine to phenylalanine. Clonality was calculated as 1 minus Shannon entropy normalized by log2 of the number of productive unique TCRs. Scalp TCRbeta sequences were cross-referenced with sorted blood CD4 and CD8 repertoires so that the CD4 or CD8 identity of scalp clones could be inferred. The immuneACCESS repertoire file appears here via TCRdb, limited to in-frame rearrangements. These files lack a portion of the clones; in checked studies, under half of the deficit traces to unresolved V genes, and the cause of the others is not known. The DNA gave D and trimming, while V, J and clone size come from that table. This sample gives hundreds of thousands of clones in total; 67% of them show up just once. Around 1.2% of the sample belongs to the ten largest clones.

This entry comes from a study of CD8+ T cells in alopecia areata (dated by TCRdb to 2017 to 2018). With respect to the entire study: Treated patients were enrolled in an open-label pilot trial of oral tofacitinib, 5 to 10 mg twice daily, for moderate-to-severe alopecia areata. RNA was extracted with the PAXgene miRNA kit for fixed scalp, the miRNeasy kit for PBMCs, and the RNeasy kit for mouse skin. On the human side, TCRbeta sequencing was run on scalp tissue and on sorted CD4+ and CD8+ peripheral blood T cells from healthy controls and from alopecia areata patients with either patchy or totalis/universalis disease. Tofacitinib-treated patients had biopsies at baseline and at 4 and 24 weeks of treatment, with a later scalp biopsy in several patients. TCRbeta CDR3 regions were amplified by immunoSEQ multiplex PCR using 35 Vbeta forward and 13 Jbeta reverse primers. To study T cell clonal expansion in alopecia areata, the researchers applied high-throughput TCRbeta sequencing to both the C3H/HeJ mouse model and human patients. Tofacitinib was given for 6 to 18 months, followed by 6 months of follow-up off drug to assess delayed response and recurrence. Scalp clonality was compared across normal scalp (n=4), patchy alopecia areata scalp (n=8), and alopecia totalis/universalis scalp (n=8).

Including cysteine and phenylalanine, the CDR3 has 14 amino acids. CDR3 DNA only is kept here, 42 bases in frame from base 1. The V end loses 1 base and the J end loses 2 bases, and a stretch of 10 bases separates them. CDR1 and CDR2, per the germline V gene, are SGDLS and YYNGEE. The sample's time point label, decoded: baseline before oral tofacitinib. Lesional scalp punch biopsies and peripheral blood were collected from alopecia areata patients. PBMCs were isolated by density centrifugation and stained for CD3, CD4 and CD8, after which CD4+ and CD8+ T cells were sorted on a FACSAria. What the authors observed across the whole study: Unlike mouse skin, which is dominated by gammadelta T cells, normal human skin has resident alphabeta T cells that are also sequenced, and this complicates analysis of the scalp TCR repertoire. Shared TCR sequences between patients were less evident than in mice, which may be partly attributable to HLA diversity in the patient population. Higher clonality and more expanded CD8+ clones were observed in lesional scalp than in normal scalp, particularly in alopecia totalis/universalis, a finding suggestive of antigenic drive.

The starting material was CD4+ T cells sorted from blood, obtained at week 0. The clonotype originates from a human donor with alopecia areata. Here the chain combines TRBV9 and TRBJ2-7, with no reliable assignment of the D segment. The base sequence is TGTGCCAGCAGCGTAATCTCCTGGACCTACGAGCAGTACTTC. It is translated as CASSVISWTYEQYF.